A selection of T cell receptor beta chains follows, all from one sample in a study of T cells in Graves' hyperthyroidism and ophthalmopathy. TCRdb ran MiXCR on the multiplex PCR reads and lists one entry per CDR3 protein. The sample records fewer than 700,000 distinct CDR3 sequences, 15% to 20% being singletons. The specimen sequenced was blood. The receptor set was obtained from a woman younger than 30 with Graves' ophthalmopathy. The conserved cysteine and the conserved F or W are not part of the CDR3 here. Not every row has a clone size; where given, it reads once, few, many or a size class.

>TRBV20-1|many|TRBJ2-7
SAGTAYEQY
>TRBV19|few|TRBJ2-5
ASSTTVTQETQY
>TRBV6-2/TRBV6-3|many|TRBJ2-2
ASTSNTGELF
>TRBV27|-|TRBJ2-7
ASSLSSEGGGKYEQY
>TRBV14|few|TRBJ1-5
ASSQDFNQPQH
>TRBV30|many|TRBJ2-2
AWRPTRTGELF
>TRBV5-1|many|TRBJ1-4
ASSLWGASNEKLF
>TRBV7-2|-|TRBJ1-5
ASSLIGGAGTLSNQPQH
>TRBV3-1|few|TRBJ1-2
ASSPGGQGPAYGYT
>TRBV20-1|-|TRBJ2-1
SARLTTHNEQF
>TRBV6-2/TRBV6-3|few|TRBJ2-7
ASSRHPGLAGGPYEQY
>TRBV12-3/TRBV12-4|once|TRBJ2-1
ASSLWGGGAMNEQF
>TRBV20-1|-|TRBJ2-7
GATPSYEQY
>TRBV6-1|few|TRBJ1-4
ASGQGDEKLF
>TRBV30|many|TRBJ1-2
AWKTYGYT
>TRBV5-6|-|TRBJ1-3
ASSLLLARTGNTIY
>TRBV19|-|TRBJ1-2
ASRPPMGNGYT
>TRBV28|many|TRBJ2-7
ASSVFAASSYEQY
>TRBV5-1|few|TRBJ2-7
ASSLLQPSYEQY
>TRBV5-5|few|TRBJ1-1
ASSLFQNTEAF
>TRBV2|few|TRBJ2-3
ASSETGRYLDTQY
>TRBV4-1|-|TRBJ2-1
ASSQGRASYNEQF